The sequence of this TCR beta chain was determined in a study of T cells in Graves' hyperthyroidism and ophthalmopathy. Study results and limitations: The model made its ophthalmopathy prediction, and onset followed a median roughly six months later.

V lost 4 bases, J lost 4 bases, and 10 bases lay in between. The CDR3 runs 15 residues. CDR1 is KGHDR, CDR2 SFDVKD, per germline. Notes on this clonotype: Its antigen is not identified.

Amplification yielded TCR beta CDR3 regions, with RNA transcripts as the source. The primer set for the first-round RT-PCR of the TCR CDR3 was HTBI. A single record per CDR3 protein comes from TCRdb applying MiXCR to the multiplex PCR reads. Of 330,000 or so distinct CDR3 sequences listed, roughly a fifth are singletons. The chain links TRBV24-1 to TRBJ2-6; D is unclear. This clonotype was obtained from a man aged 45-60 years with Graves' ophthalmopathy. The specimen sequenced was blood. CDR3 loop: CATSDHSSGANVLTF. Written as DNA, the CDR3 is TGTGCCACCAGTGACCATAGTTCCGGGGCCAACGTCCTGACTTTC.